This entry features one T cell receptor beta chain sequence. Its specificity is unknown. Germline-derived CDR1 and CDR2 are SGHTA and FQGNSA. The germline V and J ends were trimmed by 9 bases and 1 base, with 12 bases remaining between them. The CDR3 has 13 residues. TCRdb keeps only in-frame clones here, not all; method: immunoSEQ multiplex PCR. The data hold some 10,000 clones, with approximately 85% observed a single time. This record belongs to a study of a mutant IDH1 vaccine in newly diagnosed glioma. The overall study: In some groups vaccination began 4-6 weeks post-radiotherapy; others received it with temozolomide. Patients arrived already treated with radiotherapy, temozolomide, or both, most having had both.

General study findings and limits: Variations in leading peripheral T cell clonotypes appeared to have no connection with pseudoprogression.

The time point: week 47, end of study. The content of each vaccine dose was 300 ug of mutant IDH1 20-mer peptide, and topical imiquimod accompanied it. The sequence was obtained from a man between 25 and 39 years old with glioma. This sequence joins TRBV7-2 and TRBJ1-2, with unresolved D. The material was PBMCs, obtained from a glioma patient whose treatment included an IDH1 peptide vaccine. Here the CDR3 DNA reads TGTGCCAGAAAAGAGAAGTTTAACTATGGCTACACCTTC. Translation gives CARKEKFNYGYTF.